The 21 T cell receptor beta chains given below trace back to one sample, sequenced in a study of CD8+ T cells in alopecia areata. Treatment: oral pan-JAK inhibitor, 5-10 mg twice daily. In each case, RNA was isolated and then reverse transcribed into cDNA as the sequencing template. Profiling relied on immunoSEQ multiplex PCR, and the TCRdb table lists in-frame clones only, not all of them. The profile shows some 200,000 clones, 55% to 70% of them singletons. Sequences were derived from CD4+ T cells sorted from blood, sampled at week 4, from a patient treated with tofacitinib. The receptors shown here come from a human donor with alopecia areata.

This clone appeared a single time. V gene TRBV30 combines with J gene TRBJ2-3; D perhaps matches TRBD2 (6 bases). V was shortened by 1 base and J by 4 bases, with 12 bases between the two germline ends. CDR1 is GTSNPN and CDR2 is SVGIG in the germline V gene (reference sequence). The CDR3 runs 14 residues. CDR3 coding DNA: TGTGCCTGGAGTGGCCTAGGGGAGGCAGATACGCAGTATTTT. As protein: CAWSGLGEADTQYF.

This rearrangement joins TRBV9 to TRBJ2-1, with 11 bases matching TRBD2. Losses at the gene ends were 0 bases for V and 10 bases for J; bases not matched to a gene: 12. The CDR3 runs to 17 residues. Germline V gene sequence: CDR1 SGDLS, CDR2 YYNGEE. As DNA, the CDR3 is TGTGCCAGCAGCGTAGGTCTAGCGGGGGGAGGTATGGTGGAGCAGTTCTTC. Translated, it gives CASSVGLAGGGMVEQFF.

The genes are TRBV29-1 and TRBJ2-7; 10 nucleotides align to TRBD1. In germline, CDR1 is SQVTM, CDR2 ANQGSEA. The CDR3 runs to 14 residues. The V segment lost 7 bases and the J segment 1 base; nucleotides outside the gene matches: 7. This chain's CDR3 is CSATGQGRSYEQYF. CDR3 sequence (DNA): TGCAGCGCGACGGGACAGGGGAGATCCTACGAGCAGTACTTC.

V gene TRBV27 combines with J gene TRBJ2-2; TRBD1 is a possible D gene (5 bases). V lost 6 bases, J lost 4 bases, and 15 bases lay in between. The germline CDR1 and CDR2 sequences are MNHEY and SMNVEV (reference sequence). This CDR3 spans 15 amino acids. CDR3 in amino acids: CASRAKGPGTGELFF. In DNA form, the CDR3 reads TGTGCCAGCAGAGCGAAGGGGCCGGGCACCGGGGAGCTGTTTTTT.

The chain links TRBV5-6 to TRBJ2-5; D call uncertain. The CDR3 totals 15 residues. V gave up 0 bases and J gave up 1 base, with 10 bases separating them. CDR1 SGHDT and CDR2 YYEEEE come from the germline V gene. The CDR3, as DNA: TGTGCCAGCAGCTTGGGGGTCCGGGCCCAAGAGACCCAGTACTTC. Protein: CASSLGVRAQETQYF.

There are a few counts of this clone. The DNA of the CDR3 is TGTGCCAGCAGTACACAGGGGCTCTCTGGAAACACCATATATTTT. Its translation is CASSTQGLSGNTIYF. The chain couples TRBV28 to TRBJ1-3; 7 nucleotides align to TRBD1. From germline, CDR1 is MDHEN and CDR2 SYDVKM. The CDR3 has 15 amino acids. Trimming took 5 bases from V and 0 from J; bases not matched to a gene: 4.

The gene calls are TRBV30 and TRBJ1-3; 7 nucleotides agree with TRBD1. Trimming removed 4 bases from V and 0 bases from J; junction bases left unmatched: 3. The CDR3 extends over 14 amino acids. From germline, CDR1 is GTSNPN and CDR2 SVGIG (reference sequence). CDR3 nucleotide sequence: TGTGCCTGGAACTACAGGGGCTCTGGAAACACCATATATTTT. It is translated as CAWNYRGSGNTIYF.

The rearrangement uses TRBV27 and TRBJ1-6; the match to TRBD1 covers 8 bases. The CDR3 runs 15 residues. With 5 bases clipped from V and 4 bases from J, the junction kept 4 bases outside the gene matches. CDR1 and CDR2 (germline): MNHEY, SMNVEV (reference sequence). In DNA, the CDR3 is TGTGCCAGCAGTCCCGGACAGGGTTATAATTCACCCCTCCACTTT. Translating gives CASSPGQGYNSPLHF.

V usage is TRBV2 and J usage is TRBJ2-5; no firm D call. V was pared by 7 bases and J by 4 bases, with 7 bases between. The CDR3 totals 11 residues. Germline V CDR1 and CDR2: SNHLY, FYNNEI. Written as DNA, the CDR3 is TGTGCCAGCAACGCTCGAGAGACCCAGTACTTC. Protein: CASNARETQYF.

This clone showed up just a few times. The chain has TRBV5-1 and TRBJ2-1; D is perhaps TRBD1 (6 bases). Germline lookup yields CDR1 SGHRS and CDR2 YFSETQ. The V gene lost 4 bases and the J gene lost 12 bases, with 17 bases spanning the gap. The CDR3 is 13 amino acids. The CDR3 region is CASSTGTPGGQFF. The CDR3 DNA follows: TGCGCCAGCAGCACCGGGACACCTGGCGGGCAGTTCTTC.

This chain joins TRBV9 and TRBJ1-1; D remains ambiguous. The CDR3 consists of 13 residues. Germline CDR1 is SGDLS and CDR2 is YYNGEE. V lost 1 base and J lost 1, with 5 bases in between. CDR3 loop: CASSVSGNTEAFF. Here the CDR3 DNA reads TGTGCCAGCAGCGTAAGCGGGAACACTGAAGCTTTCTTT.

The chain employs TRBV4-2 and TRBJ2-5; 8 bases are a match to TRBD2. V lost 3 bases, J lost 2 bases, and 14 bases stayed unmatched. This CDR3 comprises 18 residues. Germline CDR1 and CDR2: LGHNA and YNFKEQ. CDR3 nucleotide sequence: TGTGCCAGCAGCCAGAGGAGGTGGCCACTAGCGGAGCAAGAGACCCAGTACTTC. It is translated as CASSQRRWPLAEQETQYF.

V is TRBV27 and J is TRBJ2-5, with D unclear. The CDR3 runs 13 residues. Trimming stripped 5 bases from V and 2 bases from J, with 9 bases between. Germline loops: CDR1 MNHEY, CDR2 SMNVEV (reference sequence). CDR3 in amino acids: CASSPPWQETQYF. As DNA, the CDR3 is TGTGCCAGCAGTCCCCCTTGGCAAGAGACCCAGTACTTC.

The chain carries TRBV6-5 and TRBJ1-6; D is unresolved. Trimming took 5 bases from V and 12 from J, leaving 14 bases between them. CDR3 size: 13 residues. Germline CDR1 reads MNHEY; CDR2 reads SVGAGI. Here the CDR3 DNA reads TGTGCCAGCAGTGAAGGGATCACGCTACCCCTCCACTTT. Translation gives CASSEGITLPLHF.

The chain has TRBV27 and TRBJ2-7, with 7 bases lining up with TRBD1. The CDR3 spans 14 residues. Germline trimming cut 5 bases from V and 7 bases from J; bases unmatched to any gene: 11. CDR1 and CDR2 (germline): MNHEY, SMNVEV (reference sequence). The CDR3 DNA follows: TGTGCCAGCAGTCGGACAGGCGTCGGGCTTGAGCAGTACTTC. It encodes CASSRTGVGLEQYF.

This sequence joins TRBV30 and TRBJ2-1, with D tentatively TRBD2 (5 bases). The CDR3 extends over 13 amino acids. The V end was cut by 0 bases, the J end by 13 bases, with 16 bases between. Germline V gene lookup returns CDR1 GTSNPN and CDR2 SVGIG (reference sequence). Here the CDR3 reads CAWSVQRLAIQFF. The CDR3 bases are TGTGCCTGGAGTGTACAACGTCTAGCCATTCAGTTCTTC. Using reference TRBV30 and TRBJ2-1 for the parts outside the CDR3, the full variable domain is SQTIHQWPATLVQPVGSPLSLECTVEGTSNPNLYWYRQAAGRGLQLLFYSVGIGQISSEVPQNLSASRPQDRQFILSSKKLLLSDSGFYLCAWSVQRLAIQFFGPGTRLTVL.

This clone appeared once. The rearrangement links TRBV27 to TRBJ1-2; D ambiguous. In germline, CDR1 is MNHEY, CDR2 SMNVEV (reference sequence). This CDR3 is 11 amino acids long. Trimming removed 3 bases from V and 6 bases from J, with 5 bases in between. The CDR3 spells CASSFSNGYTF. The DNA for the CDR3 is TGTGCCAGCAGTTTCAGTAATGGCTACACCTTC.

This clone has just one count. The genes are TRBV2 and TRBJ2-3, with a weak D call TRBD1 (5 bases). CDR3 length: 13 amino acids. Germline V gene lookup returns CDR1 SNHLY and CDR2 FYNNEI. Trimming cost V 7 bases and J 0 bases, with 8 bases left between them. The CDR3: CASTQGSTDTQYF. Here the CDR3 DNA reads TGTGCCAGCACTCAGGGAAGCACAGATACGCAGTATTTT.

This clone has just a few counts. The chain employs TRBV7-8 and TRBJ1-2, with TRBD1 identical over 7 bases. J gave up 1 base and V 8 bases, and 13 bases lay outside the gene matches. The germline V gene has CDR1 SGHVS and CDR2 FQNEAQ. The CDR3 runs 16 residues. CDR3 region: CASGTQDRAYNYGYTF. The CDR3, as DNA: TGTGCCAGCGGGACCCAAGACAGGGCTTATAACTATGGCTACACCTTC. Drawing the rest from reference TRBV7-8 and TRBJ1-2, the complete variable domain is GAGVSQSPRYKVAKRGQDVALRCDPISGHVSLFWYQQALGQGPEFLTYFQNEAQLDKSGLPSDRFFAERPEGSVSTLKIQRTQQEDSAVYLCASGTQDRAYNYGYTFGSGTRLTVV.

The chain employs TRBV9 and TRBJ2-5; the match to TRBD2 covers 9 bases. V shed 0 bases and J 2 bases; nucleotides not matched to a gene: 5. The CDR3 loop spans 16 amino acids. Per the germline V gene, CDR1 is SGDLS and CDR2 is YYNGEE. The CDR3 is CASSVARAGGQETQYF. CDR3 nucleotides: TGTGCCAGCAGCGTAGCGAGAGCGGGGGGACAAGAGACCCAGTACTTC.

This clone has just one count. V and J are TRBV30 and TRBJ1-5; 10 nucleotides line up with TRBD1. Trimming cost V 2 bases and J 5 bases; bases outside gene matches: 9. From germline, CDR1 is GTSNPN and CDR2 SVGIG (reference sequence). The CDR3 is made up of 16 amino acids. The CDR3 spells CAWSRIVGQGDQPQHF. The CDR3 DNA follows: TGTGCCTGGAGTAGGATTGTTGGACAGGGGGATCAGCCCCAGCATTTT.